This record covers a single TCR beta chain. The target antigen is unknown. There are 13 residues in the CDR3. V was cut by 2 bases and J by 6 bases, with 10 bases left in between. Germline lookup yields CDR1 MNHEY and CDR2 SVGAGI. Produced via immunoSEQ multiplex PCR; TCRdb's table is partial and in-frame only. The sample includes roughly 17,000 clones, approximately 81% of them seen just once. These data come from a study of T cells after posttransplantation cyclophosphamide. Study conclusions and caveats: Tissue-infiltrating T cells from skin or gut overlapped little with blood T cells. Later blood repertoires were often dominated by clones from the donor CD8+ memory compartment. TRB clonality was highly associated with recipient CMV seropositivity and reactivation.

Methotrexate plus calcineurin inhibitor accompanied controls' myeloablative marrow transplants; sampling was 1 year later. The rearrangement joins TRBV6-5 to TRBJ1-1; D not certain. This receptor was taken from a female patient aged 18 to 35 who received an allogeneic stem cell transplant from an unrelated donor, was CMV-positive, and had acute and chronic GVHD. Some T cells may have come from the graft donor. The sequenced sample was PBMCs, obtained after allogeneic stem cell transplant with calcineurin inhibitor and methotrexate. CDR3 nucleotides: TGTGCCAGCAGTTACCTAGAGAGGTCTGAAGCTTTCTTT. Translation gives CASSYLERSEAFF.